The sequence of this T cell receptor (beta chain) was determined in a study of T cell responses to AZD1222 COVID-19 vaccine. Points from the study as a whole: Close to half of all spike-specific TCRs reportedly target regions of the variants that are unmutated. Spike-specific TCR breadth and depth both grew after two AZD1222 doses. Repertoires were obtained only post-peak T cell response.

Details on this clone: Antigen unknown.

Measured with immunoSEQ multiplex PCR; TCRdb has only the in-frame clones, and not every one. The sample carries over 120,000 clones, 70% to 90% recorded once. This CDR3 has 16 residues. The V gene end was trimmed by 6 bases and the J gene end by 6 bases; junction bases not matched to a gene: 12. CDR1 and CDR2 from the germline V gene are KGHSH and LQKENI. The chain carries TRBV18 and TRBJ1-5, with TRBD1 matching over 9 bases. The receptor was isolated from an adult in good health. The specimen comprised peripheral blood, sampled on day 0 of AZD1222 vaccination. The CDR3 DNA is TGTGCCAGCTCGGACACTACAGGGGGCGCCGGTCAGCCCCAGCATTTT. Translating it yields CASSDTTGGAGQPQHF.